This paragraph reports one TCR beta chain. The data stem from a study of control samples from healthy donors and cancer patients. TCRdb's table, derived via immunoSEQ multiplex PCR, lists solely in-frame clones and lacks some. The sample records over 85,000 clones, around 92% being singletons. J gave up 2 bases and V 8 bases, and 8 bases lay outside the gene matches. This CDR3 has 15 residues. Germline CDR1 is MDHEN and CDR2 is SYDVKM. The sequenced material came from blood. The sequence came from a woman between 18 and 29 years old in good health. The V and J genes are TRBV28 and TRBJ1-5; TRBD1 matches 8 bases. The CDR3, as DNA: TGTGCCAGCGATGGACAGGGTCGAGGCAATCAGCCCCAGCATTTT. It encodes CASDGQGRGNQPQHF.